This T cell receptor (beta chain) was observed in a study of blood T cell repertoires in COVID-19. Clones were sequenced by immunoSEQ multiplex PCR, and TCRdb holds only the in-frame ones, with some missing. This sample has 290,000 or so clones, with around 90% found just once. CDR1 and CDR2 from the germline V gene are SGHTA and FQGTGA. With 4 bases removed from V and 4 bases from J, the gap between germline ends came to 20 bases. The CDR3 runs to 17 residues. Those enrolled, adults aged roughly 18 to 90 years, came from 25 or so US areas. Cohort 3 recovery required two negative PCRs, clearance, or symptom resolution.

This TCR was recovered from a woman in her 30s who had recovered from COVID-19. The sequenced material came from PBMCs or T cells enriched from blood (not recorded which). The genes are TRBV7-3 and TRBJ2-1, with a possible D match to TRBD1 (5 bases). CDR3 sequence: CASSSRTHRNTYNEQFF. CDR3 nucleotides: TGTGCCAGCAGCTCCCGGACACACCGAAATACGTACAATGAGCAGTTCTTC.